A selection of T cell receptor beta chains follows, all from one sample in a study of shared clonotypes between healthy human individuals. Assay used: immunoSEQ multiplex PCR; TCRdb lists only in-frame clones, some missing. The table lists around 720,000 clones, 73% of them singletons. Sequencing input: memory CD4+ T cells sorted from blood. These receptors were obtained from a woman under 40 in good health. Each CDR3 is given with its conserved first and last residue. The D gene is left open where the match is weak. Only some rows state a clone size, as once, few, many or a class for expanded clones.

cdr3_length: 12
j_call: TRBJ1-1
v_call: TRBV28
clone_size: once
d_call: TRBD1
cdr3_aa: CASGTGHTEAFF
cdr3_nt: TGTGCCAGCGGGACAGGGCACACTGAAGCTTTCTTT

cdr3_length: 14
j_call: TRBJ2-3
v_call: TRBV2
clone_size: NA
d_call: NA
cdr3_aa: CASSRQARTDTQYF
cdr3_nt: TGTGCCAGCTCCAGACAGGCCCGCACAGATACGCAGTATTTT

cdr3_length: 15
j_call: TRBJ2-1
v_call: TRBV5-4
clone_size: NA
d_call: TRBD2
cdr3_aa: CASSPKLAGGHEQFF
cdr3_nt: TGTGCCAGCAGCCCAAAACTAGCGGGAGGGCATGAGCAGTTCTTC

cdr3_length: 16
j_call: TRBJ2-1
v_call: TRBV9
clone_size: NA
d_call: TRBD2
cdr3_aa: CASSPETSSSHNEQFF
cdr3_nt: TGTGCCAGCAGCCCAGAGACTAGCAGCTCCCACAATGAGCAGTTCTTC

cdr3_length: 14
j_call: TRBJ2-2
v_call: TRBV6-5
clone_size: NA
d_call: NA
cdr3_aa: CASSPTANTGELFF
cdr3_nt: TGTGCCAGCAGTCCCACGGCGAACACCGGGGAGCTGTTTTTT

cdr3_length: 14
j_call: TRBJ1-2
v_call: TRBV5-4
clone_size: few
d_call: NA
cdr3_aa: CASSGGGANYGYTF
cdr3_nt: TGTGCCAGCAGCGGGGGAGGGGCTAACTATGGCTACACCTTC

cdr3_length: 15
j_call: TRBJ2-3
v_call: TRBV11-2
clone_size: NA
d_call: TRBD2
cdr3_aa: CASSQTSVTTDTQYF
cdr3_nt: TGTGCCAGCAGCCAAACTAGCGTGACCACAGATACGCAGTATTTT

cdr3_length: 15
j_call: TRBJ2-4
v_call: TRBV29-1
clone_size: NA
d_call: NA
cdr3_aa: CSVLQGREAKNIQYF
cdr3_nt: TGCAGCGTCCTTCAGGGCCGAGAGGCCAAAAACATTCAGTACTTC

cdr3_length: 14
j_call: TRBJ1-2
v_call: TRBV28
clone_size: NA
d_call: TRBD1
cdr3_aa: CASRAGGSGYGYTF
cdr3_nt: TGTGCCAGCAGAGCAGGGGGCAGTGGTTATGGCTACACCTTC

cdr3_length: 14
j_call: TRBJ2-2
v_call: TRBV5-1
clone_size: NA
d_call: NA
cdr3_aa: CASSYGTETGELFF
cdr3_nt: TGCGCCAGCAGCTACGGGACGGAGACCGGGGAGCTGTTTTTT

cdr3_length: 12
j_call: TRBJ1-5
v_call: TRBV30
clone_size: NA
d_call: TRBD1
cdr3_aa: CAWAQGDQPQHF
cdr3_nt: TGTGCCTGGGCACAGGGGGATCAGCCCCAGCATTTT

cdr3_length: 13
j_call: TRBJ1-1
v_call: TRBV5-6
clone_size: NA
d_call: TRBD1
cdr3_aa: CASSLTGGSEAFF
cdr3_nt: TGTGCCAGCAGCTTAACAGGGGGCTCTGAAGCTTTCTTT

cdr3_length: 14
j_call: TRBJ1-1
v_call: TRBV11-2
clone_size: NA
d_call: NA
cdr3_aa: CASSLVELATEAFF
cdr3_nt: TGTGCCAGCAGCTTAGTAGAGCTGGCCACTGAAGCTTTCTTT

cdr3_length: 19
j_call: TRBJ2-1
v_call: TRBV4-1
clone_size: NA
d_call: TRBD2
cdr3_aa: CASSHGGLAGTYTYNEQFF
cdr3_nt: TGCGCCAGCAGCCACGGCGGACTAGCGGGAACCTACACCTACAATGAGCAGTTCTTC

cdr3_length: 12
j_call: TRBJ2-1
v_call: TRBV11-1
clone_size: NA
d_call: NA
cdr3_aa: CASSLIKGEQFF
cdr3_nt: TGTGCCAGCAGCTTAATCAAGGGTGAGCAGTTCTTC

cdr3_length: 16
j_call: TRBJ1-5
v_call: TRBV19
clone_size: NA
d_call: TRBD1
cdr3_aa: CASSSIQGSSNQPQHF
cdr3_nt: TGTGCCAGTAGTTCCATACAGGGGAGTAGCAATCAGCCCCAGCATTTT

cdr3_length: 15
j_call: TRBJ2-3
v_call: TRBV18
clone_size: NA
d_call: NA
cdr3_aa: CASSPGLGSTDTQYF
cdr3_nt: TGTGCCAGCTCACCGGGTCTGGGTAGCACAGATACGCAGTATTTT

cdr3_length: 14
j_call: TRBJ2-1
v_call: TRBV6-5
clone_size: NA
d_call: TRBD1
cdr3_aa: CATHRDRGYNEQFF
cdr3_nt: TGTGCCACACACCGGGACAGGGGTTACAATGAGCAGTTCTTC

cdr3_length: 13
j_call: TRBJ1-2
v_call: TRBV7-9
clone_size: NA
d_call: NA
cdr3_aa: CASSLGRGYGYTF
cdr3_nt: TGTGCCAGCAGCTTAGGACGGGGCTATGGCTACACCTTC

cdr3_length: 15
j_call: TRBJ1-5
v_call: TRBV2
clone_size: NA
d_call: NA
cdr3_aa: CASSPEAYSNQPQHF
cdr3_nt: TGTGCCAGCAGCCCGGAGGCTTATAGCAATCAGCCCCAGCATTTT

cdr3_length: 12
j_call: TRBJ1-5
v_call: TRBV30
clone_size: NA
d_call: NA
cdr3_aa: CAYTDSNQPQHF
cdr3_nt: TGTGCCTATACAGATAGCAATCAGCCCCAGCATTTT

cdr3_length: 15
j_call: TRBJ2-5
v_call: TRBV4-2
clone_size: NA
d_call: NA
cdr3_aa: CASSQERGGRETQYF
cdr3_nt: TGTGCCAGCAGCCAAGAGAGGGGGGGAAGAGAGACCCAGTACTTC

cdr3_length: 15
j_call: TRBJ2-2
v_call: TRBV5-1
clone_size: NA
d_call: NA
cdr3_aa: CASGVGQGRTGELFF
cdr3_nt: TGCGCCTCCGGGGTTGGGCAGGGTCGGACCGGGGAGCTGTTTTTT

cdr3_length: 14
j_call: TRBJ2-5
v_call: TRBV6-1
clone_size: NA
d_call: TRBD2
cdr3_aa: CASKLTSVKETQYF
cdr3_nt: TGTGCCAGCAAGTTGACTAGCGTCAAAGAGACCCAGTACTTC

cdr3_length: 14
j_call: TRBJ1-1
v_call: TRBV28
clone_size: NA
d_call: NA
cdr3_aa: CASSLRGWNTEAFF
cdr3_nt: TGTGCCAGCAGTTTGCGGGGGTGGAACACTGAAGCTTTCTTT

cdr3_length: 15
j_call: TRBJ2-7
v_call: TRBV27
clone_size: NA
d_call: NA
cdr3_aa: CASSLTRVSMGEQYF
cdr3_nt: TGTGCCAGCAGTTTAACTCGCGTCTCTATGGGCGAGCAGTACTTC

cdr3_length: 13
j_call: TRBJ1-1
v_call: TRBV6-5
clone_size: NA
d_call: TRBD1
cdr3_aa: CASSYSGQGRAFF
cdr3_nt: TGTGCCAGCAGTTACTCGGGACAGGGCAGGGCTTTCTTT

cdr3_length: 18
j_call: TRBJ2-1
v_call: TRBV7-9
clone_size: NA
d_call: NA
cdr3_aa: CASSLGSLGKHSYNEQFF
cdr3_nt: TGTGCCAGCAGCTTAGGGAGTTTGGGGAAGCACTCCTACAATGAGCAGTTCTTC

cdr3_length: 14
j_call: TRBJ2-3
v_call: TRBV28
clone_size: NA
d_call: TRBD1
cdr3_aa: CASSSNPTGGTQYF
cdr3_nt: TGTGCCAGCAGTTCCAACCCTACAGGGGGCACGCAGTATTTT

cdr3_length: 16
j_call: TRBJ2-2
v_call: TRBV5-1
clone_size: NA
d_call: NA
cdr3_aa: CASSLSQGLNTGELFF
cdr3_nt: TGCGCCAGCAGCTTGAGTCAGGGTCTTAACACCGGGGAGCTGTTTTTT

cdr3_length: 16
j_call: TRBJ2-1
v_call: TRBV19
clone_size: NA
d_call: NA
cdr3_aa: CASSTNGDREDNEQFF
cdr3_nt: TGTGCCAGTAGTACCAACGGCGACAGAGAGGATAATGAGCAGTTCTTC

cdr3_length: 15
j_call: TRBJ1-1
v_call: TRBV2
clone_size: once
d_call: NA
cdr3_aa: CASSVDSGTSTEAFF
cdr3_nt: TGTGCCAGCAGTGTAGACTCGGGAACGAGTACTGAAGCTTTCTTT

cdr3_length: 16
j_call: TRBJ2-2
v_call: TRBV19
clone_size: NA
d_call: TRBD1
cdr3_aa: CASSIDWGQGTGELFF
cdr3_nt: TGTGCCAGTAGTATAGATTGGGGACAGGGAACCGGGGAGCTGTTTTTT

cdr3_length: 15
j_call: TRBJ2-7
v_call: TRBV11-2
clone_size: once
d_call: TRBD2
cdr3_aa: CASSLYETSGYEQYF
cdr3_nt: TGTGCCAGCAGCTTGTATGAGACTAGCGGCTACGAGCAGTACTTC

cdr3_length: 12
j_call: TRBJ1-1
v_call: TRBV28
clone_size: NA
d_call: NA
cdr3_aa: CASSRGTTEAFF
cdr3_nt: TGTGCCAGCAGCAGGGGCACCACTGAAGCTTTCTTT

cdr3_length: 13
j_call: TRBJ1-2
v_call: TRBV6-1
clone_size: NA
d_call: NA
cdr3_aa: CAGSMRPGDGYTF
cdr3_nt: TGTGCCGGCTCAATGCGGCCCGGCGATGGCTACACCTTC

cdr3_length: 13
j_call: TRBJ1-5
v_call: TRBV6-1
clone_size: NA
d_call: NA
cdr3_aa: CASTVYGNQPQHF
cdr3_nt: TGTGCCAGCACGGTATATGGCAATCAGCCCCAGCATTTT

cdr3_length: 12
j_call: TRBJ2-1
v_call: TRBV29-1
clone_size: many
d_call: TRBD2
cdr3_aa: CSPGGLTNEQFF
cdr3_nt: TGCAGCCCGGGGGGTCTCACCAATGAGCAGTTCTTC

cdr3_length: 13
j_call: TRBJ2-7
v_call: TRBV6-5
clone_size: NA
d_call: NA
cdr3_aa: CASRSTATYEQYF
cdr3_nt: TGTGCCAGCAGATCCACCGCGACCTACGAGCAGTACTTC

cdr3_length: 16
j_call: TRBJ1-2
v_call: TRBV7-9
clone_size: NA
d_call: NA
cdr3_aa: CASSLGWGSYDYGYTF
cdr3_nt: TGTGCCAGCAGCTTGGGGTGGGGGTCCTACGATTATGGCTACACCTTC

cdr3_length: 16
j_call: TRBJ2-5
v_call: TRBV2
clone_size: NA
d_call: NA
cdr3_aa: CASSERRAGWGETQYF
cdr3_nt: TGTGCCAGCAGTGAAAGGAGGGCGGGGTGGGGGGAGACCCAGTACTTC

cdr3_length: 15
j_call: TRBJ1-2
v_call: TRBV7-4
clone_size: NA
d_call: NA
cdr3_aa: CASSLKEETNYGYTF
cdr3_nt: TGTGCCAGCAGCTTGAAGGAGGAAACTAACTATGGCTACACCTTC

cdr3_length: 14
j_call: TRBJ2-5
v_call: TRBV7-9
clone_size: NA
d_call: TRBD1
cdr3_aa: CASSLDRGPGTQYF
cdr3_nt: TGTGCCAGCAGCTTGGACAGGGGGCCGGGGACCCAGTACTTC

cdr3_length: 17
j_call: TRBJ2-7
v_call: TRBV5-1
clone_size: few
d_call: TRBD2
cdr3_aa: CASRQQAGSGSSYEQYF
cdr3_nt: TGCGCCAGCAGACAACAAGCGGGTAGCGGGAGCTCCTACGAGCAGTACTTC

cdr3_length: 15
j_call: TRBJ1-5
v_call: TRBV25-1
clone_size: NA
d_call: NA
cdr3_aa: CASSDTLNGNQPQHF
cdr3_nt: TGTGCCAGCAGTGATACCCTCAACGGGAATCAGCCCCAGCATTTT